This T cell receptor (beta chain) was recovered during a study of T cell responses to AZD1222 COVID-19 vaccine. Turning to the study itself: Recipients boosted at about 4 weeks or about 12 weeks are pooled. Study results and limitations: Only after the peak T cell response were repertoires sampled. Spike-specific TCRs gained breadth and depth after people received two AZD1222 doses.

Using immunoSEQ multiplex PCR, the repertoire was profiled, and TCRdb retains in-frame clones only, with some absent. The sample carries 90,000 to 120,000 clones, 89% recorded once. Details on this clone: What it binds is not known.

CDR1 and CDR2 (germline): MDHEN, SYDVKM. The length of the CDR3 is 17 residues. Trimming at V came to 0 bases and at J to 5 bases, leaving 7 bases not matched to a gene. The sequenced sample was peripheral blood, obtained on day 0 of AZD1222 vaccination. This chain connects TRBV28 to TRBJ2-1, with 10 nucleotides matching TRBD2. The clonotype comes from an adult in good health. The CDR3 reads CASSLWASGSINNEQFF. The CDR3, as DNA: TGTGCCAGCAGTTTATGGGCTAGCGGGAGTATCAACAATGAGCAGTTCTTC.